These T cell receptor beta chains were read from a single sample in a study of T cells after yellow fever vaccination. One entry per CDR3 protein results from TCRdb running MiXCR on the 5' RACE reads. The sample consists of about 350,000 distinct CDR3 sequences, around 8.1% of them appearing once. Source: PBMCs, taken about 41 days after the first yellow fever vaccination. These receptors all come from a man aged 18 to 35 who received the YFV17D yellow fever vaccine. Both conserved end residues are part of each CDR3. The D gene is left open where the match is weak. The size of a clone is reported for some rows only, either as once, few or many, or as a class for expanded clones.

D gene	J gene	V gene	clone size	CDR3 protein	CDR3 DNA
-	TRBJ1-2	TRBV5-5	few	CASSPPRLSYGYTF	TGTGCCAGCAGCCCGCCGAGGCTGTCCTATGGCTACACCTTC
-	TRBJ2-5	TRBV14	-	CASSQEAEPQETQYF	TGTGCCAGCAGCCAAGAGGCTGAGCCTCAAGAGACCCAGTACTTC
TRBD1	TRBJ1-3	TRBV7-8	-	CASSSKTGRDTIYF	TGTGCCAGCAGCTCCAAGACAGGGAGGGACACCATATATTTT
TRBD1	TRBJ2-2	TRBV7-7	few	CASSRNTGANTGELFF	TGTGCTAGCAGCCGTAACACAGGGGCGAACACCGGGGAGCTGTTTTTT
-	TRBJ2-5	TRBV20-1	few	CSARRASVSMETQYF	TGCAGTGCTAGACGAGCCAGCGTATCGATGGAGACCCAGTACTTC
-	TRBJ1-4	TRBV11-2	-	CASSLGLRANEKLFF	TGTGCCAGCAGCTTAGGTTTAAGGGCTAATGAAAAACTGTTTTTT
-	TRBJ1-5	TRBV27	many	CASSLRGGNQPQHF	TGTGCCAGCAGTTTACGAGGGGGGAATCAGCCCCAGCATTTT
TRBD1	TRBJ2-7	TRBV12-3/TRBV12-4	few	CASSLTPGQGWDTRGYEQYF	TGTGCCAGCAGTTTAACTCCGGGACAGGGGTGGGATACGCGGGGCTACGAGCAGTACTTC
-	TRBJ1-2	TRBV7-2	few	CASSRTINYGYTF	TGTGCCAGCAGCCGGACCATTAACTATGGCTACACCTTC
-	TRBJ1-2	TRBV6-5	-	CASSYVAGDYGYTF	TGTGCCAGCAGTTACGTCGCCGGGGACTATGGCTACACCTTC
-	TRBJ2-1	TRBV15	-	CATSRDHFGNEQFF	-
-	TRBJ1-5	TRBV2	-	CASSEASGYGQPQHF	TGTGCCAGCAGTGAAGCCTCGGGGTACGGGCAGCCCCAGCATTTT
-	TRBJ1-5	TRBV30	many	CAWNGGRGQPQHF	TGTGCCTGGAACGGGGGGCGGGGACAGCCCCAGCATTTT
-	TRBJ2-1	TRBV19	once	CASSITGGRSYNEQFF	TGTGCCAGTAGTATTACGGGGGGCAGGTCCTACAATGAGCAGTTCTTC
-	TRBJ1-1	TRBV7-2	-	CASSSLVRHEAFF	TGTGCCAGCAGCTCCCTCGTGAGACATGAAGCTTTCTTT
-	TRBJ1-1	TRBV7-3	many	CASSYPGSTEAFF	TGTGCCAGCAGCTATCCGGGGAGCACTGAAGCTTTCTTT
TRBD2	TRBJ2-3	TRBV5-5	many	CASRTGLAVMDTQYF	TGTGCCAGCAGGACCGGACTAGCGGTTATGGATACGCAGTATTTT
-	TRBJ1-1	TRBV7-9	few	CASSSALLEAFF	TGTGCCAGCAGCTCGGCCCTTCTTGAAGCTTTCTTT
TRBD1	TRBJ1-5	TRBV7-2	few	CASSLLAGGSNQPQHF	TGTGCCAGCAGCTTACTGGCAGGGGGAAGCAATCAGCCCCAGCATTTT
TRBD1	TRBJ2-7	TRBV19	-	CASSAARTGLEQYF	TGTGCCAGTAGTGCCGCCCGGACAGGTCTCGAGCAGTACTTC
TRBD1	TRBJ1-2	TRBV20-1	-	CSARVQGVDGYTF	TGCAGTGCTAGAGTCCAGGGGGTGGATGGCTACACCTTC
TRBD1	TRBJ2-7	TRBV7-9	-	CASSNSGTGSSGYEQYF	TGTGCCAGCAGCAATTCCGGGACAGGGTCTAGCGGCTACGAGCAGTACTTC
-	TRBJ2-5	TRBV7-2	few	CASSSTSLETQYF	TGTGCCAGCAGCTCGACTAGTCTGGAGACCCAGTACTTC
-	TRBJ1-3	TRBV12-3/TRBV12-4	-	CASSFNRGVAGNTIYF	TGTGCCAGCAGTTTCAATAGGGGGGTTGCAGGAAACACCATATATTTT
-	TRBJ2-6	TRBV7-8	-	CASSLPWLNSGANVLTF	TGTGCCAGCAGCTTACCTTGGTTGAACTCTGGGGCCAACGTCCTGACTTTC
TRBD1	TRBJ1-5	TRBV18	-	CASSPPLGQRNQPQHF	TGTGCCAGCTCACCACCGTTGGGACAGAGAAATCAGCCCCAGCATTTT
-	TRBJ1-5	TRBV4-3	few	CASSQGWGQPQHF	TGCGCCAGCAGCCAGGGATGGGGTCAGCCCCAGCATTTT
-	TRBJ2-3	TRBV10-3	many	CAITRSTTDTQYF	TGTGCCATCACTCGCTCAACCACAGATACGCAGTATTTT
-	TRBJ2-2	TRBV27	-	CASSFGGSNTGEVFF	TGTGCCAGCAGTTTTGGAGGGTCGAACACCGGGGAGGTGTTTTTT
TRBD1	TRBJ2-1	TRBV5-1	-	CASSLPDRDSYNEQFF	TGCGCCAGCAGCTTGCCCGACAGGGACTCCTACAATGAGCAGTTCTTC
-	TRBJ1-1	TRBV5-6	many	CASPGTGNTEAFF	TGTGCCAGCCCTGGGACGGGGAACACTGAAGCTTTCTTT
-	TRBJ2-5	TRBV5-5	many	CASSSFGSAQETQYF	TGTGCCAGCAGCTCGTTTGGGTCGGCTCAAGAGACCCAGTACTTC
-	TRBJ2-1	TRBV19	few	CASSIGAAGPEQFF	TGTGCCAGTAGTATAGGGGCTGCCGGCCCCGAGCAGTTCTTC
-	TRBJ2-5	TRBV6-5	few	CASSYGGMYQETQYF	TGTGCCAGCAGTTACGGGGGCATGTACCAAGAGACCCAGTACTTC
TRBD1	TRBJ1-2	TRBV5-5	few	CASSPRTGRARYGYTF	TGTGCCAGCAGCCCTCGGACAGGGAGGGCCCGCTATGGCTACACCTTC
-	TRBJ2-1	TRBV5-1	-	CASTPGGVNNEQFF	TGCGCCAGCACCCCCGGCGGGGTAAACAATGAGCAGTTCTTC
TRBD1	TRBJ2-5	TRBV28	-	CASSSRTGWRETQYF	TGTGCCAGCAGTTCCCGGACAGGGTGGCGAGAGACCCAGTACTTC
-	TRBJ1-5	TRBV29-1	-	CSATDGDSNQPQHF	TGCAGCGCCACAGACGGGGATAGCAATCAGCCCCAGCATTTT
-	TRBJ2-2	TRBV5-1	few	CASTKTDSDDTGELFF	TGCGCCAGCACTAAAACCGACAGCGACGACACCGGGGAGCTGTTTTTT
-	TRBJ2-3	TRBV6-2/TRBV6-3	many	CASSYRGPTQYF	TGTGCCAGCAGTTACAGGGGTCCAACGCAGTATTTT
-	TRBJ1-2	TRBV18	few	CASSPEGIYYGYTF	TGTGCCAGCTCACCAGAGGGGATATACTATGGCTACACCTTC
-	TRBJ2-6	TRBV7-9	-	CASSYGPNSGANVLTF	TGTGCCAGCAGCTATGGACCGAACTCTGGGGCCAACGTCCTGACTTTC
-	TRBJ2-5	TRBV19	-	CASSMARGETQYF	TGTGCCAGTAGTATGGCTAGAGGAGAGACCCAGTACTTC
TRBD1	TRBJ1-6	TRBV14	-	CASRKTGTVNSPLHF	TGTGCCAGCAGGAAGACGGGGACAGTTAATTCACCCCTCCACTTT